Shown below are 15 T cell receptor beta chains from a single sample sequenced in a study of long-term antiretroviral therapy in people with HIV. Researchers report immunoSEQ v3.0 was run at survey level. Some clones are missing from TCRdb's copy, which holds only in-frame ones; the method was immunoSEQ multiplex PCR. The sample lists about 36,000 clones, approximately 80% occurring once. The sequencing here drew on unsorted PBMCs, taken 0.6 years after starting antiretroviral therapy. The receptor source for this set is a man aged 18 to 29 with HIV.

The J gene is TRBJ1-3, the V gene TRBV28; D gene uncertain. The ends were cut back, 3 bases at V and 0 bases at J, with 6 bases in the middle. Germline values: CDR1 MDHEN, CDR2 SYDVKM. The CDR3 is made up of 14 amino acids. In DNA, the CDR3 is TGTGCCAGCAGTTTCCCAAGCTCTGGAAACACCATATATTTT. This encodes CASSFPSSGNTIYF.

The CDR3 sequence is CASSLVSGQGFYEQYF. DNA of the CDR3: TGTGCCAGCAGCTTAGTTTCCGGACAGGGGTTTTACGAGCAGTACTTC. V and J are TRBV7-2 and TRBJ2-7; TRBD1 matches 9 bases. The CDR3 consists of 16 residues. The germline V gene encodes CDR1 SGHTA and CDR2 FQGNSA. J gave up 4 bases and V 1 base, and 8 bases lay outside the gene matches.

The chain uses TRBV29-1 and TRBJ1-2; 8 bases agree with TRBD1. With V trimmed by 7 bases and J by 7 bases, 5 bases remained unmatched. The CDR3 is made up of 11 amino acids. CDR1 and CDR2 from the germline V gene are SQVTM and ANQGSEA. The CDR3: CSDRGYGGYTF. DNA for the CDR3: TGCAGCGACAGGGGGTACGGTGGCTACACCTTC.

The chain recombines TRBV9 with TRBJ1-1; D is ambiguous. This CDR3 has 14 residues. V lost 4 bases and J 4 bases, leaving 14 bases between the germline ends. Germline CDR1 is SGDLS and CDR2 is YYNGEE. CDR3 sequence: CASSLLKGTTEAFF. In nucleotides, the CDR3 is TGTGCCAGCAGCCTTTTAAAGGGTACCACTGAAGCTTTCTTT. Full variable domain (missing parts from reference TRBV9 and TRBJ1-1): DSGVTQTPKHLITATGQRVTLRCSPRSGDLSVYWYQQSLDQGLQFLIQYYNGEERAKGNILERFSAQQFPDLHSELNLSSLELGDSALYFCASSLLKGTTEAFFGQGTRLTVV.

J is TRBJ2-1 and V is TRBV28; tentative D call: TRBD1 (5 bases). Deletions cut 2 bases from V and 7 bases from J, with 15 bases between. This CDR3 region has 15 residues. Germline lookup yields CDR1 MDHEN and CDR2 SYDVKM. CDR3 nucleotide sequence: TGTGCCAGCAGTTTAAGTAGGCAGGGATGGAATGAGCAGTTCTTC. The encoded protein is CASSLSRQGWNEQFF.

The rearrangement links TRBV27 to TRBJ1-2; no definite D call. In germline, CDR1 is MNHEY, CDR2 SMNVEV (reference sequence). The V end lost 5 bases, the J end lost 4 bases, and 11 bases lay between the germline ends. This CDR3 has 13 amino acids. The CDR3 sequence: CASSPRHGYGYTF. The CDR3 DNA reads as TGTGCCAGCAGTCCCAGACACGGCTATGGCTACACCTTC.

J is TRBJ1-1 and V is TRBV27; no firm D call. The germline gives CDR1 MNHEY, CDR2 SMNVEV (reference sequence). This CDR3 contains 13 residues. Deletions cut 6 bases from V and 5 bases from J, with 13 bases between. This chain's CDR3 is CASSMLLWTEAFF. Here the CDR3 DNA reads TGTGCCAGCAGCATGTTGCTGTGGACTGAAGCTTTCTTT.

This chain connects TRBV19 to TRBJ2-1; possibly TRBD2 for D (5 bases). This CDR3 is 11 amino acids long. CDR1 and CDR2 from the germline V gene are LNHDA and SQIVND (reference sequence). V shed 10 bases and J shed 9 bases, with 13 bases lying between them. CDR3 nucleotide sequence: TGTGCCACAAGTGGACTTGCTGAGCAGTTCTTC. Amino acids: CATSGLAEQFF.

The chain links TRBV4-3 to TRBJ2-7; D assignment may be TRBD1 or TRBD2 (5 bases each). Germline V gene data show CDR1 as LGHNA and CDR2 as YSLEER. Trimming left V 1 base short and J 6 bases short, with 16 bases between. The CDR3 loop spans 15 amino acids. CDR3 loop: CASSQVLRGASEQYF. The CDR3 nucleotides read TGCGCCAGCAGCCAAGTTTTGAGGGGCGCGTCCGAGCAGTACTTC.

This chain uses TRBV28 with TRBJ1-5, with D maybe TRBD1 (5 bases). The CDR3 runs to 15 residues. V dropped 2 bases and J dropped 0 bases, with 8 bases sitting between them. In germline, CDR1 is MDHEN, CDR2 SYDVKM. CDR3 nucleotide sequence: TGTGCCAGCAGTTTAGGGGGATTTAGCAATCAGCCCCAGCATTTT. The encoded protein is CASSLGGFSNQPQHF.

The chain carries TRBV5-1 and TRBJ2-7, with 7 bases that match TRBD1. This CDR3 region has 14 residues. Trimming cost V 0 bases and J 5 bases; bases outside gene matches: 5. Germline values: CDR1 SGHRS, CDR2 YFSETQ. As DNA, the CDR3 is TGCGCCAGCAGCTTGGGACAGGGTTGGCACGAGCAGTACTTC. Encoded protein: CASSLGQGWHEQYF.

The chain links TRBV19 to TRBJ1-2; 7 bases agree with TRBD1. Germline-derived CDR1 and CDR2 are LNHDA and SQIVND (reference sequence). The CDR3 covers 14 residues. V shed 7 bases and J 2 bases; nucleotides not matched to a gene: 7. The CDR3, as DNA: TGTGCCAGTAACCCACAGGGGTTCAACTATGGCTACACCTTC. Translating gives CASNPQGFNYGYTF.

V usage is TRBV27 and J usage is TRBJ2-7, with D tentatively TRBD1 or TRBD2 (5 bases each). V lost 2 bases and J 7 bases, leaving 15 bases between the germline ends. The germline V gene has CDR1 MNHEY and CDR2 SMNVEV (reference sequence). This CDR3 contains 14 residues. CDR3 sequence (DNA): TGTGCCAGCAGTTTAGCAGGGAGAGAGTGGGAGCAGTACTTC. Protein: CASSLAGREWEQYF.

DNA for the CDR3: TGTGCCAGCAGTTTCTCCCTAGCCAATGAGCAGTTCTTC. Protein sequence: CASSFSLANEQFF. The chain uses TRBV27 and TRBJ2-1; D is perhaps TRBD2 (5 bases). The CDR3 has 13 residues. Per the germline V gene, CDR1 is MNHEY and CDR2 is SMNVEV (reference sequence). V was shortened by 3 bases and J by 6 bases, with 9 bases between the two germline ends.

The V call is TRBV7-8, the J call TRBJ2-7, with 12 bases aligning to TRBD2. This CDR3 region has 16 residues. Germline-derived CDR1 and CDR2 are SGHVS and FQNEAQ. Germline trimming cut 3 bases from V and 2 bases from J; bases unmatched to any gene: 5. The CDR3 loop is CASSFTSGGKPYEQYF. CDR3 DNA: TGTGCCAGCAGCTTTACTAGCGGGGGGAAACCCTACGAGCAGTACTTC. Complete variable domain (other parts from reference TRBV7-8 and TRBJ2-7): GAGVSQSPRYKVAKRGQDVALRCDPISGHVSLFWYQQALGQGPEFLTYFQNEAQLDKSGLPSDRFFAERPEGSVSTLKIQRTQQEDSAVYLCASSFTSGGKPYEQYFGPGTRLTVT.